These 29 T cell receptor beta chains share one sample of origin, sequenced in a study of blood T cell repertoires in COVID-19. The protocol was immunoSEQ multiplex PCR, while the TCRdb copy is restricted to in-frame clones and leaves out a portion. Here the sample spans fewer than 50,000 clones, around 80% being singletons. The source material was peripheral blood. These receptors were collected from a man between 65 and 85 years old with acute or convalescent COVID-19.

The CDR3 DNA reads as TGTGCCAGCAGCCTTACCTCTACAGGGGTTGAGACCCAGTACTTC. As protein: CASSLTSTGVETQYF. This sequence joins TRBV9 and TRBJ2-5; TRBD1 aligns across 7 bases. Unmatched junction bases numbered 11, after V lost 4 bases and J lost 5 bases. The CDR3 runs to 15 residues. CDR1 is SGDLS and CDR2 is YYNGEE in the germline V gene.

The chain is built from TRBV19 and TRBJ2-7; 13 bases are shared with TRBD2. CDR1 LNHDA and CDR2 SQIVND come from the germline V gene (reference sequence). The junction had 4 bases not matched to a gene; V was cut back by 9 bases and J by 8 bases. CDR3 length equals 12 residues. DNA for the CDR3: TGTGCCAGCCGGACTAGCGGGAGCAAGCAGTACTTC. Its protein is CASRTSGSKQYF. The variable domain in full, with the rest retrieved from reference TRBV19 and TRBJ2-7, is DGGITQSPKYLFRKEGQNVTLSCEQNLNHDAMYWYRQDPGQGLRLIYYSQIVNDFQKGDIAEGYSVSREKKESFPLTVTSAQKNPTAFYLCASRTSGSKQYFGPGTRLTVT.

This clone has only one observation. The junction differs from germline at one of its ends, possibly a read error. The V and J genes are TRBV7-7 and TRBJ2-7, with 10 positions matching TRBD1. CDR3 length: 13 amino acids. Germline CDR1 is SSHAT and CDR2 is FNYEAQ (reference sequence). CDR3 sequence: CASSRQGANEQYF. The CDR3 bases are TGTGCTAGCAGTCGACAGGGGGCCAACGAGCAGTACTTC.

The V call is TRBV6-2 or TRBV6-3, the J call TRBJ2-1; D gene unclear. The CDR3 is 12 residues long. Germline V gene lookup returns CDR1 MNHEY and CDR2 SVGEGT. Trimming pared 2 bases from V and 6 bases from J, leaving 5 bases between. The CDR3 reads CASSYVANEQFF. The CDR3, as DNA: TGTGCCAGCAGTTACGTGGCCAATGAGCAGTTCTTC.

This clone was observed a handful of times. This chain connects TRBV29-1 to TRBJ2-5; 7 nucleotides align to TRBD2. The V and J ends lost 6 bases and 1 base, in that order; junction bases with no gene match: 11. CDR1 SQVTM and CDR2 ANQGSEA come from the germline V gene. The CDR3 runs to 15 residues. The DNA of the CDR3 is TGCAGCGTAGAGCACTGGGGGGGGGTCCAAGAGACCCAGTACTTC. Translating gives CSVEHWGGVQETQYF.

The V gene is TRBV13, the J gene TRBJ2-3; 9 bases agree with TRBD1. The germline V gene has CDR1 PRHDT and CDR2 FYEKMQ (reference sequence). This CDR3 spans 17 amino acids. V shed 5 bases, J shed 6 bases, and the junction held 15 bases outside the gene matches. The CDR3 loop is CASSPTTGTGSGDTQYF. Here the CDR3 DNA reads TGTGCCAGCAGCCCCACAACCGGGACAGGGAGTGGGGATACGCAGTATTTT.

J is TRBJ1-4 and V is TRBV6-5; D unresolved. Germline CDR1 and CDR2: MNHEY and SVGAGI. The CDR3 consists of 16 residues. Trimming left V 0 bases short and J 12 bases short, with 20 bases between. The CDR3 bases are TGTGCCAGCAGTTACTCGACGATGGTCGCGGGGAACCAACTGTTTTTT. Its protein product is CASSYSTMVAGNQLFF.

This chain connects TRBV7-6 to TRBJ2-5; 7 nucleotides line up with TRBD2. Germline CDR1 and CDR2: SGHVS and FNYEAQ. This CDR3 has 17 amino acids. Trimming cost V 3 bases and J 0 bases; bases outside gene matches: 10. CDR3: CASSFVPGTTYQETQYF. CDR3 DNA sequence: TGTGCCAGCAGCTTTGTGCCCGGGACTACCTACCAAGAGACCCAGTACTTC.

This chain connects TRBV5-4 to TRBJ2-7; D is undetermined. Germline assignment: CDR1 SGHNT and CDR2 YYREEE (reference sequence). V was pared by 1 base and J by 4 bases, with 12 bases between. This CDR3 contains 14 residues. The CDR3 spells CASSLFGAVYEQYF. The CDR3 nucleotides read TGTGCCAGCAGCTTGTTTGGAGCTGTTTACGAGCAGTACTTC.

The chain links TRBV13 to TRBJ2-3; 12 positions match TRBD2. The germline V gene has CDR1 PRHDT and CDR2 FYEKMQ (reference sequence). CDR3 size: 15 residues. V dropped 4 bases and J dropped 3; count of bases not matched to a gene: 2. The CDR3 DNA follows: TGTGCCAGCAGCTCCCTAGCGGGAGGGACAGATACGCAGTATTTT. Residues: CASSSLAGGTDTQYF.

The V and J genes are TRBV30 and TRBJ2-7, with D tentatively TRBD1 (6 bases). This CDR3 contains 12 residues. V lost 5 bases, J lost 6 bases, and 14 bases lay in between. CDR1 is GTSNPN and CDR2 is SVGIG in the germline V gene (reference sequence). The CDR3 nucleotides read TGTGCCTGGTCTCAGGGGTTGGGCGAGCAGTACTTC. Encoded protein: CAWSQGLGEQYF.

This clone has more than one count but fewer than ten. The V and J genes are TRBV30 and TRBJ2-1; TRBD2 matches at 8 bases. Germline CDR1 and CDR2: GTSNPN and SVGIG (reference sequence). The CDR3 covers 11 residues. V lost 5 bases, J lost 7 bases, and 1 base stayed unmatched. The CDR3 sequence is CAWGLANEQFF. CDR3 coding DNA: TGTGCCTGGGGACTAGCAAATGAGCAGTTCTTC. Looking up the rest from reference TRBV30 and TRBJ2-1 gives the full variable domain: SQTIHQWPATLVQPVGSPLSLECTVEGTSNPNLYWYRQAAGRGLQLLFYSVGIGQISSEVPQNLSASRPQDRQFILSSKKLLLSDSGFYLCAWGLANEQFFGPGTRLTVL.

This clone was counted between two and nine times. The chain uses TRBV28 and TRBJ1-2; possible D gene TRBD1, 6 bases. Trimming took off 2 bases at V and 3 bases at J, with 16 bases between the two ends. The CDR3 is 16 residues long. CDR1 MDHEN and CDR2 SYDVKM come from the germline V gene. Here the CDR3 DNA reads TGTGCCAGCAGTTTACACCAACAGGGCAACTACTATGGCTACACCTTC. Its protein product is CASSLHQQGNYYGYTF.

J is TRBJ1-2 and V is TRBV12-3 or TRBV12-4, with D unresolved. V was cut by 3 bases and J by 4 bases, with 6 bases left in between. The CDR3 runs to 12 residues. The CDR3 coding sequence is TGTGCCAGCAGTTTCCACAGCTATGGCTACACCTTC. Amino acid sequence: CASSFHSYGYTF.

J is TRBJ2-1 and V is TRBV30; TRBD2 aligns across 14 bases. The CDR3 loop spans 15 amino acids. The V segment lost 2 bases and the J segment 9 bases; nucleotides outside the gene matches: 6. Looked up from germline, CDR1 is GTSNPN and CDR2 is SVGIG (reference sequence). The CDR3 coding sequence is TGTGCCTGGAGTTGGGGACTAGCGGGAGTCGGTGAGCAGTTCTTC. Translated: CAWSWGLAGVGEQFF.

The genes are TRBV30 and TRBJ1-5; D not resolved. Germline values: CDR1 GTSNPN, CDR2 SVGIG (reference sequence). The V end was cut by 5 bases, the J end by 1 base, with 9 bases between. This CDR3 spans 13 amino acids. This CDR3 reads CAWGSQSNQPQHF. DNA for the CDR3: TGTGCCTGGGGGAGTCAAAGCAATCAGCCCCAGCATTTT.

The rearrangement uses TRBV21-1 and TRBJ2-1; the table names TRBD2, a call not compared with the DNA. TRBV21-1 is deemed a pseudogene. The CDR3 contains 18 residues. CDR3 nucleotides: TGTGCCAGCAGCAAATGGTTGTGGGCGGGAGACCGTCCATGTCAGCAGTTCTTC. It is translated as CASSKWLWAGDRPCQQFF.

The sample holds one count of this clone. The rearrangement uses TRBV30 and TRBJ2-7; D ambiguous. CDR1 and CDR2 from the germline V gene are GTSNPN and SVGIG (reference sequence). The V end lost 3 bases, the J end lost 3 bases, and 12 bases lay between the germline ends. The CDR3 totals 13 residues. CDR3 region: CAWSRSGHYEQYF. DNA for the CDR3: TGTGCCTGGAGCCGGAGTGGCCACTACGAGCAGTACTTC.

V and J are TRBV10-3 and TRBJ1-2, with TRBD1 as a possible D gene (5 bases). Germline V lookup: CDR1 ENHRY, CDR2 SYGVKD. The length of the CDR3 is 15 residues. The V gene lost 7 bases and the J gene lost 0 bases, with 15 bases spanning the gap. The CDR3 spells CAITQTEPANYGYTF. CDR3 DNA: TGTGCCATCACTCAGACAGAACCCGCTAACTATGGCTACACCTTC.

V is TRBV11-1 and J is TRBJ2-1, with unresolved D. The V gene's germline CDR1 is SGHAT and CDR2 FQDESV (reference sequence). The CDR3 totals 12 residues. Trimming pared 6 bases from V and 4 bases from J, leaving 7 bases between. The CDR3 DNA reads as TGTGCCAGCAGTTCCAATTACAATGAGCAGTTCTTC. This gives the protein CASSSNYNEQFF.

This clone was picked up one time. J is TRBJ2-7 and V is TRBV12-3 or TRBV12-4, with D possibly being TRBD2 (6 bases). V gave up 3 bases and J gave up 5 bases, with 8 bases separating them. The CDR3 runs 12 residues. In DNA form, the CDR3 reads TGTGCCAGCAGTTTCGGAGGGAACGAGCAGTACTTC. It is translated as CASSFGGNEQYF.

The chain uses TRBV6-5 and TRBJ1-5; no definite D call. Germline V gene data show CDR1 as MNHEY and CDR2 as SVGAGI. This CDR3 spans 14 amino acids. V was trimmed by 5 bases and J by 5 bases, leaving 13 bases between them. CDR3 protein: CASSTALYDQPQHF. The CDR3 DNA reads as TGTGCCAGCAGTACTGCCCTCTATGATCAGCCCCAGCATTTT.

This clone has a handful of counts. The V and J genes are TRBV30 and TRBJ1-2, with 12 nucleotides matching TRBD1. Germline CDR1 reads GTSNPN; CDR2 reads SVGIG (reference sequence). V was clipped by 1 base and J by 7 bases; unmatched bases: 10. The CDR3 has 16 amino acids. CDR3 nucleotides: TGTGCCTGGAGTGCCCAAGGGACAGGGGGCATGGGTGGCTACACCTTC. Protein: CAWSAQGTGGMGGYTF.

The chain uses TRBV6-1 and TRBJ2-7; possibly TRBD2 for D (6 bases). V was pared by 7 bases and J by 4 bases, with 17 bases between. The CDR3 contains 14 residues. From germline, CDR1 is MNHNS and CDR2 SASEGT. The CDR3 bases are TGTGCCAGCACACCGGGCCCCGGGGGATACGAGCAGTACTTC. Its translation is CASTPGPGGYEQYF.

This clone was observed at least ten times. The gene calls are TRBV5-4 and TRBJ1-2; 7 nucleotides line up with TRBD1. Germline V lookup: CDR1 SGHNT, CDR2 YYREEE (reference sequence). The CDR3 extends over 16 amino acids. Trimming removed 0 bases from V and 2 bases from J; junction bases left unmatched: 7. CDR3 nucleotide sequence: TGTGCCAGCAGCTTGGAACGTACGACAGGGAACTATGGCTACACCTTC. This translates into CASSLERTTGNYGYTF. The entire variable domain, with the rest obtained from reference TRBV5-4 and TRBJ1-2, is as follows: ETGVTQSPTHLIKTRGQQVTLRCSSQSGHNTVSWYQQALGQGPQFIFQYYREEENGRGNFPPRFSGLQFPNYSSELNVNALELDDSALYLCASSLERTTGNYGYTFGSGTRLTVV.

This sequence joins TRBV28 and TRBJ2-1, with 8 nucleotides matching TRBD2. With V trimmed by 7 bases and J by 6 bases, 8 bases remained unmatched. This CDR3 has 14 amino acids. Germline loops: CDR1 MDHEN, CDR2 SYDVKM. In DNA, the CDR3 is TGTGCCAGCAAGGGCGGGGGGAAACCCAATGAGCAGTTCTTC. It is translated as CASKGGGKPNEQFF. The full variable domain, completed using reference TRBV28 and TRBJ2-1, is DVKVTQSSRYLVKRTGEKVFLECVQDMDHENMFWYRQDPGLGLRLIYFSYDVKMKEKGDIPEGYSVSREKKERFSLILESASTNQTSMYLCASKGGGKPNEQFFGPGTRLTVL.

The chain is built from TRBV7-9 and TRBJ2-5, with 14 bases matching TRBD2. CDR1 is SEHNR and CDR2 is FQNEAQ in the germline V gene (reference sequence). V was pared by 5 bases and J by 1 base, with 6 bases of the junction left unmatched. There are 17 residues in the CDR3. The CDR3 sequence is CASSKGLAGVIQETQYF. The DNA for the CDR3 is TGTGCCAGCAGCAAGGGACTAGCGGGGGTCATCCAAGAGACCCAGTACTTC.

The V and J genes are TRBV20-1 and TRBJ1-1; D is unresolved. Germline CDR1 reads DFQATT; CDR2 reads SNEGSKA (reference sequence). V was pared by 4 bases and J by 5 bases, with 8 bases between. The CDR3 has 11 residues. The CDR3 here is CSAKGGTEAFF. The CDR3 coding sequence is TGCAGTGCTAAGGGAGGGACTGAAGCTTTCTTT.

This chain joins TRBV9 and TRBJ1-1; D not certain. V lost 4 bases and J lost 2, with 15 bases in between. The germline V gene has CDR1 SGDLS and CDR2 YYNGEE. The CDR3 is made up of 15 amino acids. The CDR3 DNA reads as TGTGCCAGCAGCCCCCAGCGCGCGGTAAACACTGAAGCTTTCTTT. It yields the protein CASSPQRAVNTEAFF.